This is a list of T cell receptor beta chains from one sample in a study of early T cells in non-severe SARS-CoV-2 infection. TCRdb reprocessed the 5' RACE reads via MiXCR and lists one record per CDR3 protein. Seen here are 35,000 to 50,000 distinct CDR3 sequences, about 23% observed once, and the top ten hold approximately 4.4%. The source was whole blood, collected at baseline. The receptors stem from an adult who was a healthcare worker with PCR-confirmed SARS-CoV-2 infection or an uninfected control (not recorded which). Each CDR3 is given without its conserved first and last residue. A row's size may be missing; if present it is once, few, many or a size class.

J	V	size	CDR3
TRBJ1-1	TRBV11-3	few	ASSLELDSTAENTEAF
TRBJ2-2	TRBV5-1	few	ASSLEDNRAGELF
TRBJ1-1	TRBV7-6	NA	ASTQGHPNTEAF
TRBJ2-3	TRBV4-1	NA	ASSQDSTVRVDTQY
TRBJ1-1	TRBV30	NA	AWNEVEAF
TRBJ1-2	TRBV6-5	once	ASSYRTGYYGYT
TRBJ2-3	TRBV7-2	NA	ASSLARGDTQY
TRBJ2-7	TRBV19	NA	ASSPMTSRYEQY
TRBJ1-2	TRBV11-2	few	ASRGLLHYGYT
TRBJ1-3	TRBV12-3/TRBV12-4	NA	ASSRQGGKNTIY
TRBJ2-3	TRBV11-3	few	ASSLGGRTGARGPTDTQY
TRBJ2-5	TRBV12-3/TRBV12-4	NA	ASSFTGSGSETQY
TRBJ1-1	TRBV11-1	NA	ASSLWGYTEAF
TRBJ1-1	TRBV7-3	NA	ASSLGQYDTEAF
TRBJ1-6	TRBV18	NA	ASSHPGLDPNSPLH
TRBJ2-3	TRBV9	few	ASSARPSTDTQY
TRBJ2-1	TRBV3-1	NA	ASSENSAGAYNEQF
TRBJ2-1	TRBV2	NA	ATTLAGRSNEQF
TRBJ2-3	TRBV11-2	few	ASSSPSPWEGTDTQY
TRBJ2-5	TRBV4-1	many	ASSQGNSGLETQY
TRBJ2-3	TRBV2	few	ASSEFLAGGTDTQY
TRBJ2-3	TRBV19	few	ASSMNRFTDTQY
TRBJ2-1	TRBV29-1	NA	SAPHRGDEQF
TRBJ2-5	TRBV7-3	once	ASSPTPGEMETQY
TRBJ1-5	TRBV4-1	NA	ASGRAISNQPQH
TRBJ2-3	TRBV5-1	NA	ASSLAPRGGGDTQY
TRBJ2-5	TRBV27	few	ASSQGLAQETQY
TRBJ1-1	TRBV6-6	few	ASSYADATEAF
TRBJ2-3	TRBV19	NA	ASSSGGPTDTQY